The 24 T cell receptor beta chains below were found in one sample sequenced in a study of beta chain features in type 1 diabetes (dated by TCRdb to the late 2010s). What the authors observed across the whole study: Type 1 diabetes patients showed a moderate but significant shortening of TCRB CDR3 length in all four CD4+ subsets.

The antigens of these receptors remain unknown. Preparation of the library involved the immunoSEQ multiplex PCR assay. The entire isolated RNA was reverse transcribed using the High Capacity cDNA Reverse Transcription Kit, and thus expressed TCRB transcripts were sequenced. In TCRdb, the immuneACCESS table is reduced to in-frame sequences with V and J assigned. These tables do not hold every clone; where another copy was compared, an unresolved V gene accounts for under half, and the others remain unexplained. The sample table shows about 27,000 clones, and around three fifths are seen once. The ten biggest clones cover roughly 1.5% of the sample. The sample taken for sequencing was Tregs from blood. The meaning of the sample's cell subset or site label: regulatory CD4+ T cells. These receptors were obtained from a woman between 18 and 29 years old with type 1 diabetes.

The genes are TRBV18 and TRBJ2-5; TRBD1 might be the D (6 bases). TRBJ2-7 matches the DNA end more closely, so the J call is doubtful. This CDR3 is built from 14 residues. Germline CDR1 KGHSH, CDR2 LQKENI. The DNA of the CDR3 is TGTGCCAGCTCACCAGGACAGTCCTCCTACGAGCAGTACTTC. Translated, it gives CASSPGQSSYEQYF.

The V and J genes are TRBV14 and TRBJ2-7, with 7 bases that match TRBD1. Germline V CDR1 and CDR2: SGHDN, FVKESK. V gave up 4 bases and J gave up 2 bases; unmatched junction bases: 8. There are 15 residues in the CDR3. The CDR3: CASSRQGTETYEQYF. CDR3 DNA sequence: TGTGCCAGCAGCCGGCAAGGGACAGAGACCTACGAGCAGTACTTC.

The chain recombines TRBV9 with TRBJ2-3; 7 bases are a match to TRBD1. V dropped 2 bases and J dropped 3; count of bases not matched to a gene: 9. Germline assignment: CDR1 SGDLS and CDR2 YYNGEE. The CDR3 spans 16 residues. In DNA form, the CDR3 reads TGTGCCAGCAGCGTTGCCGGGTTCAGGGGGACAGATACGCAGTATTTT. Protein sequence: CASSVAGFRGTDTQYF.

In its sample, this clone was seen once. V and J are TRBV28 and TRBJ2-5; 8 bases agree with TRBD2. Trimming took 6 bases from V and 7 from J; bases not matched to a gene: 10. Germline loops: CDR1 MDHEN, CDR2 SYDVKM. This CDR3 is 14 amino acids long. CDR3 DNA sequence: TGTGCCAGCAGCTCTGGACTAGCAGGGTGGACCCAGTACTTC. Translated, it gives CASSSGLAGWTQYF.

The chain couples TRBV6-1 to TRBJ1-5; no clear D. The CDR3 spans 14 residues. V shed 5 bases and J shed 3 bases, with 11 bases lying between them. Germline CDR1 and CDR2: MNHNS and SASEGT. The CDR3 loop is CASSTGLDNQPQHF. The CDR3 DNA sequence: TGTGCCAGCAGTACGGGATTGGACAATCAGCCCCAGCATTTT.

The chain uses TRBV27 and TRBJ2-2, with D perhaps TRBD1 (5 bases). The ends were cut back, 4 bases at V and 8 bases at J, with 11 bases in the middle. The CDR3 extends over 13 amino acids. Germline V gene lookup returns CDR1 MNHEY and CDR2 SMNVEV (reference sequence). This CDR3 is CASSSRGLGELFF. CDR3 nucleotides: TGTGCCAGCAGTTCTAGGGGCTTAGGGGAGCTGTTTTTT.

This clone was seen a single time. CDR3 amino acids: CASGRISSGANVLTF. Written as DNA, the CDR3 is TGTGCCAGCGGCAGAATAAGCTCTGGGGCCAACGTCCTGACTTTC. The J gene is TRBJ2-6, the V gene TRBV27; D remains unclear. V dropped 8 bases and J dropped 0 bases, with 11 bases sitting between them. CDR1 is MNHEY, CDR2 SMNVEV, per germline (reference sequence). CDR3 size: 15 residues.

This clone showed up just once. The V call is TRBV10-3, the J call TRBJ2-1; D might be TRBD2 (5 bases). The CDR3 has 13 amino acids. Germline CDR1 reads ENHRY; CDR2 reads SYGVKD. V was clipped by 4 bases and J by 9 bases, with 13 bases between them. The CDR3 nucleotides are TGTGCCATCAGTGGAGCCACTGAGGGTGAGCAGTTCTTC. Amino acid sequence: CAISGATEGEQFF.

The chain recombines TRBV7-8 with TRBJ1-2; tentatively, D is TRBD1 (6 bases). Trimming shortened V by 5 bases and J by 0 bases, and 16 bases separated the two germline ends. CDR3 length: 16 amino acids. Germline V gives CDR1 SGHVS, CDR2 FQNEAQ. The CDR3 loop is CASSPWTAQANYGYTF. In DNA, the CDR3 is TGTGCCAGCAGCCCCTGGACAGCCCAAGCTAACTATGGCTACACCTTC.

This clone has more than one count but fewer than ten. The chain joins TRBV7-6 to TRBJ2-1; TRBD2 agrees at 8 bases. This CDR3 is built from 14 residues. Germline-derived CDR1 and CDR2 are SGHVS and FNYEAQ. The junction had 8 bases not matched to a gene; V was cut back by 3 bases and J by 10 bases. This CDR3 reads CASSFGGRSDEQFF. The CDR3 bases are TGTGCCAGCAGCTTTGGCGGGAGGTCGGACGAGCAGTTCTTC. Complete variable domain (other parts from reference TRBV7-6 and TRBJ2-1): GAGVSQSPRYKVTKRGQDVALRCDPISGHVSLYWYRQALGQGPEFLTYFNYEAQQDKSGLPNDRFSAERPEGSISTLTIQRTEQRDSAMYRCASSFGGRSDEQFFGPGTRLTVL.

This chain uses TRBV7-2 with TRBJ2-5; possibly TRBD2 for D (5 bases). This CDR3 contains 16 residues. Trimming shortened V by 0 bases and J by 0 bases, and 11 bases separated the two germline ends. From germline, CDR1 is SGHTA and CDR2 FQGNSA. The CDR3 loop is CASSLALAAYQETQYF. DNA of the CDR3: TGTGCCAGCAGCTTAGCGCTAGCTGCGTACCAAGAGACCCAGTACTTC.

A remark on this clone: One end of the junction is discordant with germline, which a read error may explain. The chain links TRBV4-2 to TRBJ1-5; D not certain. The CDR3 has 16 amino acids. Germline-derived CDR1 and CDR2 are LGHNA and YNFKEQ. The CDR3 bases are TGTGCCAGCATCCAAGGGCGTGCGGATAGCAATCAGCCCCAGCATTTT. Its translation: CASIQGRADSNQPQHF.

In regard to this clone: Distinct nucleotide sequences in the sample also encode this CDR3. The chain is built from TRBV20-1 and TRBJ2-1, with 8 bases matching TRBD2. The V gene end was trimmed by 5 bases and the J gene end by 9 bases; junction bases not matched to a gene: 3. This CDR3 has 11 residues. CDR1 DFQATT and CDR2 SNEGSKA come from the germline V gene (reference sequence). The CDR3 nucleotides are TGCAGTGCTTTCGCGGGAGGTGAGCAGTTCTTC. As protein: CSAFAGGEQFF.

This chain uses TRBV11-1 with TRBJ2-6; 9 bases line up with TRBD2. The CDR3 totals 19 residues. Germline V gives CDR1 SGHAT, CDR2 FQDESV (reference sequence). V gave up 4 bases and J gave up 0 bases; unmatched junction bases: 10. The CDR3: CASSSGLLAGFSGANVLTF. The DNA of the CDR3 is TGTGCCAGCAGCTCCGGCCTTCTAGCGGGGTTCTCTGGGGCCAACGTCCTGACTTTC.

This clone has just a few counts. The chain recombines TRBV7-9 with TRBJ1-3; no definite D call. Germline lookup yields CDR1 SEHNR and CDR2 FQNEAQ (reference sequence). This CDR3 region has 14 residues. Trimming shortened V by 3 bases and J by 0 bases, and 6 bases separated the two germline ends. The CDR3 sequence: CASSLGTSGNTIYF. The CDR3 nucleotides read TGTGCCAGCAGCTTGGGCACCTCTGGAAACACCATATATTTT.

The CDR3 reads CASSSLTGGETQYF. CDR3 DNA: TGTGCCAGCAGTTCTCTTACAGGGGGGGAGACCCAGTACTTC. The rearrangement uses TRBV6-1 and TRBJ2-5; the match to TRBD1 covers 8 bases. Germline values: CDR1 MNHNS, CDR2 SASEGT. V lost 5 bases, J lost 5 bases, and 7 bases stayed unmatched. The CDR3 runs 14 residues.

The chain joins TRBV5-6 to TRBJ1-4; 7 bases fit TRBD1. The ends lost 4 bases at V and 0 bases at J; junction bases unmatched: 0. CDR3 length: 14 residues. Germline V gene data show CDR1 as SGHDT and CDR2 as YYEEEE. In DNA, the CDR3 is TGTGCCAGCAGCGGGACAGCAACTAATGAAAAACTGTTTTTT. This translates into CASSGTATNEKLFF.

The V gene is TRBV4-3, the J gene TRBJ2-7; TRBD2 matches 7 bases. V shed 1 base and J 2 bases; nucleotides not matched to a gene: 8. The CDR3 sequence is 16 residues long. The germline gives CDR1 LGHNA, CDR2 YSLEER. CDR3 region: CASSQVGRYVTYEQYV. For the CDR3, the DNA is TGCGCCAGCAGCCAAGTCGGGAGGTACGTAACCTACGAGCAGTACGTC.

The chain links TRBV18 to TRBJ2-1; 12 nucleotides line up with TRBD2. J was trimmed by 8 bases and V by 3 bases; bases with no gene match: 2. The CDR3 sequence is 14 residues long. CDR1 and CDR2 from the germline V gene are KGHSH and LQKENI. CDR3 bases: TGTGCCAGCTCACCGGGACTAGCGGGTTATGAGCAGTTCTTC. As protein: CASSPGLAGYEQFF.

CDR3 sequence reads: CASSEGQGLHKKLFF. In DNA, the CDR3 is TGTGCCAGCAGTGAAGGACAGGGGCTCCATAAAAAACTGTTTTTT. This chain uses TRBV6-1 with TRBJ1-4; 8 bases agree with TRBD1. This CDR3 contains 15 residues. Germline V lookup: CDR1 MNHNS, CDR2 SASEGT. The V and J ends lost 1 base and 9 bases, in that order; junction bases with no gene match: 7.

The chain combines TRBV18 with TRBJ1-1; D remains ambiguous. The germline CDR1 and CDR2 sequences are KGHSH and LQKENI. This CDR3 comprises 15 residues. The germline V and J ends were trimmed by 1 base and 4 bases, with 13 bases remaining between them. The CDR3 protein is CASSPRSEVGTEAFF. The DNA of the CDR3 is TGTGCCAGCTCACCACGCTCTGAGGTAGGCACTGAAGCTTTCTTT.

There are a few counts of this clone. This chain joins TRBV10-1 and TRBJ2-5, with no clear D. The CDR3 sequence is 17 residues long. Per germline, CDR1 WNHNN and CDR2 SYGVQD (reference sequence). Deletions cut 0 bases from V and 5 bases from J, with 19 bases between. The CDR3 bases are TGCGCCAGCAGTGAGTCGAATCGCGACGGAGTCGGGGAGACCCAGTACTTC. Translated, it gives CASSESNRDGVGETQYF.

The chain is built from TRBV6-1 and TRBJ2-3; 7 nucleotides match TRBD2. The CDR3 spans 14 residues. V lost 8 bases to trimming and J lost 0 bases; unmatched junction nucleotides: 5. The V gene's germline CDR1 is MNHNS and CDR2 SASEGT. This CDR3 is CASGSSGSTDTQYF. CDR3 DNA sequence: TGTGCCAGCGGATCTAGCGGTAGCACAGATACGCAGTATTTT.

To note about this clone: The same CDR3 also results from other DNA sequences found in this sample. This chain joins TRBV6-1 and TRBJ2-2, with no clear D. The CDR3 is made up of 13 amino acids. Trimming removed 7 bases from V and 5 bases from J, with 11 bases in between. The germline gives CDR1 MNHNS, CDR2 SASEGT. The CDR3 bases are TGTGCCAGCACGCGGCTGACTACCGGGGAGCTGTTTTTT. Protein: CASTRLTTGELFF.